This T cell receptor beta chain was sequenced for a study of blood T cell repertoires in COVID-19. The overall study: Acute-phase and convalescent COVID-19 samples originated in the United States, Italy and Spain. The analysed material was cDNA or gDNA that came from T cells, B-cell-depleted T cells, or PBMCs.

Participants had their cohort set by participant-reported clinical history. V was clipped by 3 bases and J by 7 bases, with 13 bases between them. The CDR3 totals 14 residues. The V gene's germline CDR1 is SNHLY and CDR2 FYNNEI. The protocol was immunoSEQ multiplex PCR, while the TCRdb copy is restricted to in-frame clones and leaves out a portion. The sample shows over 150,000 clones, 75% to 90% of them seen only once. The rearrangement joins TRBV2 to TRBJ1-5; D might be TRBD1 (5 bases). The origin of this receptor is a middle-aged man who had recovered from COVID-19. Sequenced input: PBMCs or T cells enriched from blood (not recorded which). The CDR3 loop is CASSEVQVSQPQHF. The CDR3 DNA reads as TGTGCCAGCAGTGAGGTACAGGTATCCCAGCCCCAGCATTTT.